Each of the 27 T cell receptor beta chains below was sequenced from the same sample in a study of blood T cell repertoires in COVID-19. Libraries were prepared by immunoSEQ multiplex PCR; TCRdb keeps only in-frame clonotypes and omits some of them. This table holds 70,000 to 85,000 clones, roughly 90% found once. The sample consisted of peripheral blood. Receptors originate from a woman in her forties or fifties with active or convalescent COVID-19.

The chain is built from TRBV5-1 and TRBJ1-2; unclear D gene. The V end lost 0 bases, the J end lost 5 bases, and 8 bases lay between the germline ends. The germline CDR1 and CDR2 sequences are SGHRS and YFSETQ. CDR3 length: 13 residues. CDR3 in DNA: TGCGCCAGCAGCTTGGATGCCGAGTATGGCTACACCTTC. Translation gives CASSLDAEYGYTF.

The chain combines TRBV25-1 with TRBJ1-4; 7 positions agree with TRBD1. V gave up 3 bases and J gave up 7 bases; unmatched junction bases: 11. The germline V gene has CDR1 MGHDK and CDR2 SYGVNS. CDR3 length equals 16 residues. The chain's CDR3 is CASSDPKTGISEKLFF. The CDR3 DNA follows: TGTGCCAGCAGTGACCCTAAGACAGGGATCAGTGAAAAACTGTTTTTT.

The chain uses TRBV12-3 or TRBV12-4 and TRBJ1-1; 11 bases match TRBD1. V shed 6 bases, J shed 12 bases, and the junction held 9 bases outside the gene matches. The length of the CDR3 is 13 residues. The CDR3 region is CASRSGTGGKTFF. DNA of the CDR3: TGTGCCAGCAGATCCGGGACAGGGGGAAAAACTTTCTTT.

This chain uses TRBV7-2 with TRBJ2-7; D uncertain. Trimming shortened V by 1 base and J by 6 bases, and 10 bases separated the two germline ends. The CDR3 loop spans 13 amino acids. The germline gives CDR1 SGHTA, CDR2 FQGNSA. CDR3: CASSLVRVSEQYF. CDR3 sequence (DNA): TGTGCCAGCAGCTTAGTCCGGGTTAGCGAGCAGTACTTC.

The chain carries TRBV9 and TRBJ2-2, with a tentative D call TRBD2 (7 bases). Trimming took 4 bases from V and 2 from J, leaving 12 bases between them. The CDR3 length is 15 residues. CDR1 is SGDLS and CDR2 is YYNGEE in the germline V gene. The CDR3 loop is CASSPGGPNTGELFF. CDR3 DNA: TGTGCCAGCAGCCCCGGGGGGCCTAACACCGGGGAGCTGTTTTTT. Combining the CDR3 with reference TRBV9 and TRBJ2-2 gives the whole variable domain DSGVTQTPKHLITATGQRVTLRCSPRSGDLSVYWYQQSLDQGLQFLIQYYNGEERAKGNILERFSAQQFPDLHSELNLSSLELGDSALYFCASSPGGPNTGELFFGEGSRLTVL.

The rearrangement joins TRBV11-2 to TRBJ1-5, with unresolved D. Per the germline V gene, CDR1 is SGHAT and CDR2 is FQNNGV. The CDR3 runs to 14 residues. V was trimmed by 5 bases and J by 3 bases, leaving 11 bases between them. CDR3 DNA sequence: TGTGCCAGCAGCGCCCCGGGAAACAATCAGCCCCAGCATTTT. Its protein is CASSAPGNNQPQHF.

In nucleotides, the CDR3 is TGTGCCAGCAGTTACTCGATGGGGGAGGACTCTAATGAAAAACTGTTTTTT. Protein product: CASSYSMGEDSNEKLFF. The chain recombines TRBV6-2 or TRBV6-3 with TRBJ1-4, with D possibly matching TRBD1 (5 bases). The V gene lost 0 bases and the J gene lost 3 bases, with 14 bases spanning the gap. Germline CDR1 is MNHEY and CDR2 is SVGEGT. The CDR3 length is 17 residues.

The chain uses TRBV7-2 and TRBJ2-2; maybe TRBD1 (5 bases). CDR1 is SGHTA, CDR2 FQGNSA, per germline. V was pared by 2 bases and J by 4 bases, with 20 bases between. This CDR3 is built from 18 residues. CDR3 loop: CASSLRHLRQKGTGELFF. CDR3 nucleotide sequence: TGTGCCAGCAGCTTACGGCACTTACGACAGAAGGGCACCGGGGAGCTGTTTTTT.

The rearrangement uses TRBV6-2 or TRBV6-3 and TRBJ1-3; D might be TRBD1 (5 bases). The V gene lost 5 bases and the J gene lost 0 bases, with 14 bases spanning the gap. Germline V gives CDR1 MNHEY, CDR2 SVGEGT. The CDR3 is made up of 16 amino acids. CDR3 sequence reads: CASSPLMTASGNTIYF. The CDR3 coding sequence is TGTGCCAGCAGTCCACTGATGACAGCCTCTGGAAACACCATATATTTT.

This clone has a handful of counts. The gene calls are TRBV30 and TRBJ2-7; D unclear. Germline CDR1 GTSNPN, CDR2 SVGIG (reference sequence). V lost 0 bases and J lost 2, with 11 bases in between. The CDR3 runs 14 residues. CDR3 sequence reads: CAWSVYQNPYEQYF. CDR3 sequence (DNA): TGTGCCTGGAGTGTATATCAGAATCCCTACGAGCAGTACTTC. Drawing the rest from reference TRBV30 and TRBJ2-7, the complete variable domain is SQTIHQWPATLVQPVGSPLSLECTVEGTSNPNLYWYRQAAGRGLQLLFYSVGIGQISSEVPQNLSASRPQDRQFILSSKKLLLSDSGFYLCAWSVYQNPYEQYFGPGTRLTVT.

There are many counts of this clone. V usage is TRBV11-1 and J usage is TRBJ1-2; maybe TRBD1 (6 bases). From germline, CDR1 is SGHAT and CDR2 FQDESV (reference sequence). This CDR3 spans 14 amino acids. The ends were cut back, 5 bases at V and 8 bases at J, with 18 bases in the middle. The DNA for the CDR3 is TGTGCCAGCAGCGCTAGGACAGCTACGGAGGGCTACACCTTC. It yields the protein CASSARTATEGYTF.

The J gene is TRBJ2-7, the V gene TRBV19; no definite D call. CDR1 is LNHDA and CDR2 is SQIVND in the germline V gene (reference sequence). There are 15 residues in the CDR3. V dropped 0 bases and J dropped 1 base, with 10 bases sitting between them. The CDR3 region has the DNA TGTGCCAGTAGTATAGAAGCCAGCGCATCCTACGAGCAGTACTTC. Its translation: CASSIEASASYEQYF. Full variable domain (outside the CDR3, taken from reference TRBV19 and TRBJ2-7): DGGITQSPKYLFRKEGQNVTLSCEQNLNHDAMYWYRQDPGQGLRLIYYSQIVNDFQKGDIAEGYSVSREKKESFPLTVTSAQKNPTAFYLCASSIEASASYEQYFGPGTRLTVT.

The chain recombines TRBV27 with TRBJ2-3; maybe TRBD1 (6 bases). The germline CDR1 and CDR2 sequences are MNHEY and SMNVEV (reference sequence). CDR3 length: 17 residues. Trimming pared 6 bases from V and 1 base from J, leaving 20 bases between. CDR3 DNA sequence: TGTGCCAGCAGGAGGGGGACACAACCTCTCCGCACAGATACGCAGTATTTT. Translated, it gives CASRRGTQPLRTDTQYF.

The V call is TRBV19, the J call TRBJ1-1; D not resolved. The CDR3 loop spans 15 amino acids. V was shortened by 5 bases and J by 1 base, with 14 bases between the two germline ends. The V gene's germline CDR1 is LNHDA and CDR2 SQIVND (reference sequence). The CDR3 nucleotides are TGTGCCAGTAGTGAAAACAGCGCGGGGAACACTGAAGCTTTCTTT. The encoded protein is CASSENSAGNTEAFF.

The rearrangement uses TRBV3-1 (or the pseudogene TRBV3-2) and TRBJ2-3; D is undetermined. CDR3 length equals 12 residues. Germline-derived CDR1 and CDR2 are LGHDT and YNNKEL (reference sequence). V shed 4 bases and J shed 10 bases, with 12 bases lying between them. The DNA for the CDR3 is TGTGCCAGCAGCCCCCGAGAAGCTCCGCAGTATTTT. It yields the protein CASSPREAPQYF.

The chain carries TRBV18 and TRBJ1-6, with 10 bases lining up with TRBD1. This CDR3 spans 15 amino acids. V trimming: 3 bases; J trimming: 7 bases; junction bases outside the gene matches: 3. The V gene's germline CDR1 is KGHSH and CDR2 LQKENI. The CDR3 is CASSPPGQGNSPLHF. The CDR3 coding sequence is TGTGCCAGCTCACCTCCGGGACAGGGGAATTCACCCCTCCACTTT.

The CDR3 DNA is TGTGCCACCAGCCCCACAGGGGGTAAGGGTGAAAAACTGTTTTTT. Translation gives CATSPTGGKGEKLFF. V and J are TRBV15 and TRBJ1-4; 8 positions match TRBD1. With 5 bases clipped from V and 7 bases from J, the junction kept 9 bases outside the gene matches. Germline V lookup: CDR1 LNHNV, CDR2 YYDKDF (reference sequence). The CDR3 contains 15 residues.

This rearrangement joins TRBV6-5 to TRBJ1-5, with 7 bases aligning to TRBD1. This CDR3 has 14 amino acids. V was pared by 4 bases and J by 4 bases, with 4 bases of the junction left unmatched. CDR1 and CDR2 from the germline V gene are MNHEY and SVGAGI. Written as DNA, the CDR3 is TGTGCCAGCAGTTCTTACAGGGGTAATCAGCCCCAGCATTTT. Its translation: CASSSYRGNQPQHF.

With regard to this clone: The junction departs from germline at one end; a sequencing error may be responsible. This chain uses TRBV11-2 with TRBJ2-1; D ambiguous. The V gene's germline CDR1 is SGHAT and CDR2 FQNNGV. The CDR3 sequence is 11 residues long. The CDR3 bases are TGTGCCAGCAGCTCCGACAATGAGCAGTTCTTC. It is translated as CASSSDNEQFF.

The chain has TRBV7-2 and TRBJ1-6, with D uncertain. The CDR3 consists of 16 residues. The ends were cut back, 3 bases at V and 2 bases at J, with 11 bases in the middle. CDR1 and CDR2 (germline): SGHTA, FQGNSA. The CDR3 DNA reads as TGTGCCAGCAGCTTTAGTCTAGGAGCCTATAATTCACCCCTCCACTTT. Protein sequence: CASSFSLGAYNSPLHF.

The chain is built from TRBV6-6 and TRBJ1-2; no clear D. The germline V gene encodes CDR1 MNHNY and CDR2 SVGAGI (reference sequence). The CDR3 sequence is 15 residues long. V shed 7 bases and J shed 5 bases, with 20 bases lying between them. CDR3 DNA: TGTGCCAGCACCCCCGACGTACCCCCTAGGTATGGCTACACCTTC. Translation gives CASTPDVPPRYGYTF.

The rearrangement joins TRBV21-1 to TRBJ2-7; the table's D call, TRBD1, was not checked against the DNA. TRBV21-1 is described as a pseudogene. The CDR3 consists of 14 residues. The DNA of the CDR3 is TGTGCCAGCAGCAAATACGTGGGACACTACGAGCAGTACTTC. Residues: CASSKYVGHYEQYF.

The CDR3 reads CASSLAQTGGGYEQYF. In DNA form, the CDR3 reads TGTGCCAGCAGCTTGGCCCAGACAGGGGGCGGGTACGAGCAGTACTTC. The chain carries TRBV5-5 and TRBJ2-7, with 10 bases fitting TRBD1. The CDR3 has 16 amino acids. Trimming at V came to 0 bases and at J to 4 bases, leaving 7 bases not matched to a gene. In germline, CDR1 is SGHKS, CDR2 YYEKEE (reference sequence).

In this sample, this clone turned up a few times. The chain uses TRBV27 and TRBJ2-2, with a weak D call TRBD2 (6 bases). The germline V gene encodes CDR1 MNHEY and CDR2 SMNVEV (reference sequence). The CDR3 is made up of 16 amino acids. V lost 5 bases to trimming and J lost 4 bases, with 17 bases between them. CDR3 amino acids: CASSSWTTQGTGELFF. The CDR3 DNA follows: TGTGCCAGCAGTAGCTGGACTACCCAGGGCACCGGGGAGCTGTTTTTT.

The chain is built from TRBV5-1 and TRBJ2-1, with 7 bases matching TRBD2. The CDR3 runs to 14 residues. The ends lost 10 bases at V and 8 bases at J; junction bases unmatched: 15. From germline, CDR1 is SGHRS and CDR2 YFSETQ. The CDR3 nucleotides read TGCGCCTCCCAAAGGGCTAGCGGCACGGATGAGCAGTTCTTC. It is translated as CASQRASGTDEQFF.

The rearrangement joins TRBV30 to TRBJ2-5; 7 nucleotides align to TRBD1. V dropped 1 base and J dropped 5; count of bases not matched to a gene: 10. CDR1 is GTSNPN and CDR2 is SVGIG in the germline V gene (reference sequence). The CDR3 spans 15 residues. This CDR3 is CAWSGQGAGRETQYF. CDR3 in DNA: TGTGCCTGGAGTGGACAGGGAGCCGGCAGGGAGACCCAGTACTTC.

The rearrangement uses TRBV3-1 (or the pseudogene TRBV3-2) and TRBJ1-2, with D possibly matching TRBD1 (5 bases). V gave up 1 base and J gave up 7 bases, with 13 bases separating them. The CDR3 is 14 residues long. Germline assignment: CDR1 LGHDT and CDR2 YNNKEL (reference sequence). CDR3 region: CASSQGRGRSGYTF. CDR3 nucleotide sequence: TGTGCCAGCAGCCAAGGGAGGGGCAGGAGTGGCTACACCTTC.